This is a list of T cell receptor beta chains from one sample in a study of T cell changes during pregnancy in multiple sclerosis. Sequenced by immunoSEQ multiplex PCR; TCRdb stores in-frame clones only, minus some. Found here are tens of thousands of clones, 91% of them singletons; the top ten hold approximately 0.9%. The sequences come from peripheral blood, collected before pregnancy. All receptors derive from a female donor with multiple sclerosis, enrolled in a pregnancy study. CDR3s include the opening cysteine and the closing phenylalanine or tryptophan.

v_call	j_call	cdr3_length	cdr3_aa
TRBV10-3	TRBJ2-7	14	CAISESRGVYEQYF
TRBV6-4	TRBJ2-1	14	CASSDSTGVGEQFF
TRBV5-4	TRBJ2-1	14	CASRSDLLYNEQFF
TRBV30	TRBJ1-5	13	CAWGGQNNQPQHF
TRBV5-4	TRBJ1-2	14	CASSFRRGQAGYTF
TRBV5-4	TRBJ1-2	18	CASSSVFRDRGESYGYTF
TRBV18	TRBJ2-5	17	CASSPAFGQKYQETQYF
TRBV6-6	TRBJ1-3	14	CASTQQVAGNTIYF
TRBV30	TRBJ2-6	16	CAWSTPPRAGANVLTF
TRBV2	TRBJ2-2	15	CASNGGGRNTGELFF
TRBV9	TRBJ2-3	13	CASSPTSKDTQYF
TRBV6-5	TRBJ2-7	14	CASSLTRGPYEQYF
TRBV7-7	.	13	CASSPSSGVEQYF
TRBV18	TRBJ1-2	13	CASSPMTGDGYTF
TRBV6-5	TRBJ1-4	13	CASSLEPNEKLFF
TRBV30	TRBJ1-2	13	CAWSVGAGRTYTF
TRBV2	TRBJ1-2	11	CASSPSVGYTF
TRBV27	TRBJ2-2	16	CASSFSGRMNTGELFF
TRBV5-6	TRBJ2-5	18	CASTPPYREGTDWETQYF
TRBV27	TRBJ2-1	15	CASSLRLTGGNEQFF
TRBV4-1	TRBJ2-3	17	CASSYPPGQGYTDTQYF
TRBV6-1	TRBJ2-3	15	CASSGLAGGPDTQYF
TRBV7-3	TRBJ2-5	14	CASSSRQGEETQYF